These 17 T cell receptor beta chains were all obtained from the same sample, sequenced in a study of cytomegalovirus exposure and HLA in healthy donors. A multiplex PCR was run with 60 Vbeta primers and 13 Jbeta primers. Clones were read by immunoSEQ multiplex PCR, and TCRdb kept only the in-frame ones, dropping some. The data show some 86,000 clones, with around 64% seen just once and around 1.9% held by the top ten. Sequenced: PBMCs. Receptors originate from a man aged 25 to 45 in good health and CMV-seronegative.

This clone came up a few times. The chain is built from TRBV11-3 and TRBJ1-1; D perhaps matches TRBD1 (5 bases). Germline loops: CDR1 SGHNT, CDR2 YENEEA. The CDR3 loop spans 14 amino acids. Between the trimmed V and J ends, which lost 6 bases and 5 bases, there was a span of 16 bases. The CDR3 DNA sequence: TGTGCCAGCAGTTCTAGGGGTTCGAGTACTGAAGCTTTCTTT. Protein: CASSSRGSSTEAFF.

The V and J genes are TRBV5-4 and TRBJ1-5; no clear D gene. The V and J ends lost 2 bases and 1 base respectively, with 7 bases between them. The germline gives CDR1 SGHNT, CDR2 YYREEE (reference sequence). This CDR3 comprises 14 residues. The CDR3 spells CASSFRGSNQPQHF. The DNA of the CDR3 is TGTGCCAGCAGCTTTCGGGGAAGCAATCAGCCCCAGCATTTT.

This chain links TRBV10-1 with TRBJ2-3, with 7 bases identical to TRBD2. CDR3 length: 12 amino acids. Looked up from germline, CDR1 is WNHNN and CDR2 is SYGVQD (reference sequence). V was clipped by 6 bases and J by 6 bases; unmatched bases: 3. The CDR3 loop reads CASSHGGDTQYF. The CDR3, as DNA: TGCGCCAGCAGCCACGGGGGGGATACGCAGTATTTT.

V gene TRBV19 combines with J gene TRBJ2-7; 7 bases fit TRBD1. Germline lookup yields CDR1 LNHDA and CDR2 SQIVND (reference sequence). Unmatched junction bases numbered 7, after V lost 3 bases and J lost 5 bases. The CDR3 contains 14 residues. CDR3 region: CASSIGTVIHEQYF. DNA for the CDR3: TGTGCCAGTAGTATTGGGACAGTTATCCACGAGCAGTACTTC.

This clone was counted only a few times. This sequence joins TRBV29-1 and TRBJ2-7; tentatively, D is TRBD1 (5 bases). The CDR3 loop spans 13 amino acids. Germline V gene lookup returns CDR1 SQVTM and CDR2 ANQGSEA. V was cut by 7 bases and J by 4 bases, with 17 bases left in between. The CDR3 region has the DNA TGCAGCGCTTCCCCCTGGGGCCGATACGAGCAGTACTTC. It yields the protein CSASPWGRYEQYF.

The chain is built from TRBV5-6 and TRBJ2-5; D not resolved. V lost 0 bases to trimming and J lost 4 bases, with 4 bases between them. The CDR3 has 12 amino acids. Germline CDR1 reads SGHDT; CDR2 reads YYEEEE. CDR3 amino acids: CASSLAGETQYF. CDR3 nucleotide sequence: TGTGCCAGCAGCTTGGCCGGAGAGACCCAGTACTTC.

As concerns this clone: One junction end does not reproduce the germline sequence, and a read error may be involved. The V and J genes are TRBV6-5 and TRBJ2-6, with D maybe TRBD1 (5 bases). Germline V CDR1 and CDR2: MNHEY, SVGAGI. The CDR3 consists of 13 residues. This CDR3 reads CASNPSGANLLTF. CDR3 in DNA: TGTGCCAGCAATCCCTCTGGGGCCAACCTCCTGACTTTC.

This rearrangement joins TRBV29-1 to TRBJ2-3; 14 nucleotides agree with TRBD2. The junction had 9 bases not matched to a gene; V was cut back by 4 bases and J by 0 bases. Germline V gene lookup returns CDR1 SQVTM and CDR2 ANQGSEA. The length of the CDR3 is 18 residues. CDR3 amino acids: CSVAGGLAGGPSTDTQYF. CDR3 DNA sequence: TGCAGCGTTGCAGGCGGACTAGCGGGGGGCCCTAGCACAGATACGCAGTATTTT.

This clone was observed a few times. The genes are TRBV9 and TRBJ2-2, with 15 bases fitting TRBD2. Germline CDR1 is SGDLS and CDR2 is YYNGEE. The ends lost 4 bases at V and 7 bases at J; junction bases unmatched: 8. This CDR3 is 17 amino acids long. The CDR3 DNA reads TGTGCCAGCAGCTTTGGACTAGCGGGAGGGCTTAACGGGGAGCTGTTTTTT. Its protein is CASSFGLAGGLNGELFF.

This clone was seen more than once but under ten times. This chain uses TRBV30 with TRBJ1-1; 7 bases are a match to TRBD1. With V trimmed by 5 bases and J by 6 bases, 3 bases remained unmatched. This CDR3 contains 11 residues. Germline CDR1 and CDR2: GTSNPN and SVGIG (reference sequence). CDR3 DNA sequence: TGTGCCTGGCGACAGGGCGCTGAAGCTTTCTTT. It is translated as CAWRQGAEAFF. Full variable domain (remainder filled in from reference TRBV30 and TRBJ1-1): SQTIHQWPATLVQPVGSPLSLECTVEGTSNPNLYWYRQAAGRGLQLLFYSVGIGQISSEVPQNLSASRPQDRQFILSSKKLLLSDSGFYLCAWRQGAEAFFGQGTRLTVV.

J is TRBJ2-5 and V is TRBV2, with a tentative D call TRBD1 (8 bases). CDR1 is SNHLY and CDR2 is FYNNEI in the germline V gene. V lost 5 bases and J 4 bases, leaving 14 bases between the germline ends. This CDR3 spans 14 amino acids. The CDR3 sequence: CASSRTGGGETQYF. CDR3 DNA sequence: TGTGCCAGCAGTCGTACAGGGGGGGGAGAGACCCAGTACTTC.

A note on this clone: Other DNA sequences in this sample translate to the same CDR3. The V gene is TRBV5-1, the J gene TRBJ2-7, with D perhaps TRBD2 (6 bases). The V and J ends lost 0 bases and 1 base respectively, with 11 bases between them. This CDR3 is 15 amino acids long. The germline CDR1 and CDR2 sequences are SGHRS and YFSETQ. This chain's CDR3 is CASSLGTGSSYEQYF. The CDR3 nucleotides are TGCGCCAGCAGCTTGGGAACCGGGAGTTCCTACGAGCAGTACTTC.

CDR3 nucleotide sequence: TGCGCCAGCAGCTTTACTTCGAGCGGGGGTAGCTCCTACGAGCAGTACTTC. Amino acids: CASSFTSSGGSSYEQYF. The J gene is TRBJ2-7, the V gene TRBV5-1; 8 positions agree with TRBD2. The V gene's germline CDR1 is SGHRS and CDR2 YFSETQ. The CDR3 spans 17 residues. After removal of 2 bases from V and 0 bases from J, the junction contained 10 bases not matched to a gene.

This rearrangement joins TRBV13 to TRBJ1-4, with 7 bases fitting TRBD1. The V and J ends lost 4 bases and 13 bases, in that order; junction bases with no gene match: 9. The CDR3 is made up of 13 amino acids. CDR1 and CDR2 (germline): PRHDT, FYEKMQ (reference sequence). The chain's CDR3 is CASSSTDRDGLFF. CDR3 bases: TGTGCCAGCAGCTCCACAGACAGGGACGGACTGTTTTTT.

A few counts support this clone. The chain carries TRBV11-2 and TRBJ2-2; 7 nucleotides line up with TRBD1. Germline lookup yields CDR1 SGHAT and CDR2 FQNNGV. With 5 bases clipped from V and 3 bases from J, the junction kept 9 bases outside the gene matches. CDR3 size: 16 residues. The chain's CDR3 is CASSLDRALHTGELFF. CDR3 nucleotide sequence: TGTGCCAGCAGCCTCGACAGGGCCTTACACACCGGGGAGCTGTTTTTT.

V usage is TRBV27 and J usage is TRBJ2-7; no clear D. V shed 3 bases and J shed 3 bases, with 18 bases lying between them. The CDR3 loop spans 16 amino acids. Looked up from germline, CDR1 is MNHEY and CDR2 is SMNVEV (reference sequence). The CDR3 here is CASSFLDSRRDYEQYF. The CDR3 DNA reads TGTGCCAGCAGTTTTCTAGATAGCCGCCGAGACTACGAGCAGTACTTC.

CDR3 loop: CASSSLGAAGELFF. CDR3 bases: TGTGCCAGCAGCTCTCTAGGGGCCGCCGGGGAGCTGTTTTTT. The rearrangement joins TRBV7-9 to TRBJ2-2; D may be TRBD1 (5 bases). Germline CDR1 reads SEHNR; CDR2 reads FQNEAQ (reference sequence). V was trimmed by 4 bases and J by 6 bases, leaving 12 bases between them. This CDR3 comprises 14 residues.